A single sample is the source of the 9 T cell receptor beta chains below, sequenced in a study of blood T cell repertoires in COVID-19. Profiling relied on immunoSEQ multiplex PCR, and the TCRdb table lists in-frame clones only, not all of them. The sample has roughly 260,000 clones, around 87% seen once; the top ten hold 2.3%. Sequenced input: peripheral blood. These receptor sequences come from a woman between 50 and 59 years old with acute or convalescent COVID-19.

The chain employs TRBV4-1 and TRBJ1-2, with D possibly matching TRBD1 (5 bases). Germline lookup yields CDR1 MGHRA and CDR2 YSYEKL. The ends were cut back, 3 bases at V and 0 bases at J, with 17 bases in the middle. The CDR3 is made up of 17 amino acids. CDR3: CASSQSLLRGANYGYTF. CDR3 DNA: TGCGCCAGCAGCCAGTCACTCCTCCGGGGGGCTAACTATGGCTACACCTTC.

This clone occurred once. J is TRBJ1-2 and V is TRBV29-1; D unclear. The CDR3 contains 13 residues. Per germline, CDR1 SQVTM and CDR2 ANQGSEA. V was trimmed by 4 bases and J by 0 bases, leaving 9 bases between them. The CDR3 spells CSVGFQANYGYTF. Written as DNA, the CDR3 is TGCAGCGTTGGCTTCCAGGCTAACTATGGCTACACCTTC. The complete variable domain, with remaining parts taken from reference TRBV29-1 and TRBJ1-2, reads SAVISQKPSRDICQRGTSLTIQCQVDSQVTMMFWYRQQPGQSLTLIATANQGSEATYESGFVIDKFPISRPNLTFSTLTVSNMSPEDSSIYLCSVGFQANYGYTFGSGTRLTVV.

Only a few counts were recorded for this clone. The chain carries TRBV7-8 and TRBJ1-6; D is uncertain. Germline V gene sequence: CDR1 SGHVS, CDR2 FQNEAQ. There are 14 residues in the CDR3. Trimming took off 1 base at V and 7 bases at J, with 8 bases between the two ends. CDR3 bases: TGTGCCAGCAGCTTAGAGGGAGACAATTCACCCCTCCACTTT. Protein sequence: CASSLEGDNSPLHF.

The CDR3: CAISESTRSSYEQYF. CDR3 nucleotide sequence: TGTGCCATCAGTGAGTCGACTCGGAGCTCCTACGAGCAGTACTTC. The chain links TRBV10-3 to TRBJ2-7; no clear D gene. Trimming cost V 0 bases and J 0 bases, with 9 bases left between them. CDR3 length: 15 residues. Germline V gene lookup returns CDR1 ENHRY and CDR2 SYGVKD.

The chain uses TRBV5-1 and TRBJ2-1; TRBD2 is a possible D gene (7 bases). The germline V gene has CDR1 SGHRS and CDR2 YFSETQ. The CDR3 spans 15 residues. V gave up 0 bases and J gave up 5 bases, with 12 bases separating them. This chain's CDR3 is CASSLGGGGDNEQFF. The CDR3 DNA is TGCGCCAGCAGCTTGGGAGGGGGAGGGGACAATGAGCAGTTCTTC.

The rearrangement uses TRBV7-9 and TRBJ2-7; TRBD2 matches at 10 bases. The V gene's germline CDR1 is SEHNR and CDR2 FQNEAQ (reference sequence). CDR3 length: 19 amino acids. Trimming removed 0 bases from V and 0 bases from J; junction bases left unmatched: 11. The CDR3 DNA is TGTGCCAGCAGCTTAGCTCGACTAGCGGGCTTTACAAGCTCCTACGAGCAGTACTTC. Translated, it gives CASSLARLAGFTSSYEQYF.

The chain couples TRBV9 to TRBJ1-3; D gene uncertain. The CDR3 has 16 residues. Per the germline V gene, CDR1 is SGDLS and CDR2 is YYNGEE. The V gene lost 0 bases and the J gene lost 0 bases, with 10 bases spanning the gap. The CDR3 here is CASSVDWQISGNTIYF. As DNA, the CDR3 is TGTGCCAGCAGCGTAGATTGGCAGATCTCTGGAAACACCATATATTTT. Full variable domain (outside the CDR3, taken from reference TRBV9 and TRBJ1-3): DSGVTQTPKHLITATGQRVTLRCSPRSGDLSVYWYQQSLDQGLQFLIQYYNGEERAKGNILERFSAQQFPDLHSELNLSSLELGDSALYFCASSVDWQISGNTIYFGEGSWLTVV.

The V and J genes are TRBV6-4 and TRBJ2-1, with TRBD1 matching 8 bases. CDR1 is MRHNA, CDR2 SNTAGT, per germline. J gave up 2 bases and V 5 bases, and 5 bases lay outside the gene matches. This CDR3 is built from 15 residues. CDR3 sequence reads: CASSPTGDTYNEQFF. The CDR3 nucleotides read TGTGCCAGCAGTCCGACAGGGGACACCTACAATGAGCAGTTCTTC.

The V call is TRBV30, the J call TRBJ1-2; no reliable D call. Germline-derived CDR1 and CDR2 are GTSNPN and SVGIG (reference sequence). The CDR3 loop spans 12 amino acids. Deletions cut 3 bases from V and 3 bases from J, with 8 bases between. The CDR3 here is CAWSPGDYGYTF. CDR3 in DNA: TGTGCCTGGAGCCCGGGAGACTATGGCTACACCTTC. Drawing the rest from reference TRBV30 and TRBJ1-2, the complete variable domain is SQTIHQWPATLVQPVGSPLSLECTVEGTSNPNLYWYRQAAGRGLQLLFYSVGIGQISSEVPQNLSASRPQDRQFILSSKKLLLSDSGFYLCAWSPGDYGYTFGSGTRLTVV.